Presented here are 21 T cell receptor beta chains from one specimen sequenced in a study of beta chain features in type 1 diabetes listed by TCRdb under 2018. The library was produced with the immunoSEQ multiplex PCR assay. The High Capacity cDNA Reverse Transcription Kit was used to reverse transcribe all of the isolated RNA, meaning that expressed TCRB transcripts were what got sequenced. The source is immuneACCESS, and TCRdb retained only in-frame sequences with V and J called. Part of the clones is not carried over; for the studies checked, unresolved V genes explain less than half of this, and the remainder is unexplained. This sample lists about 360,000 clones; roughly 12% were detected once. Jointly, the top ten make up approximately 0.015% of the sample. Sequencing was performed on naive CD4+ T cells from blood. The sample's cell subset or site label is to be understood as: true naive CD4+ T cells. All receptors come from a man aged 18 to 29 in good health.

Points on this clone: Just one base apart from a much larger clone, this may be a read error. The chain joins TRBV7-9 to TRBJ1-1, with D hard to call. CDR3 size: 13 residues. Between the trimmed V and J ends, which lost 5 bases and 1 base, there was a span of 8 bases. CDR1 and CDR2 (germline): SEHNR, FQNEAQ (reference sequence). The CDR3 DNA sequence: TGTGCCAGCAGCCTACAGAGGAACACTGAAGCTTTCTTT. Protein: CASSLQRNTEAFF.

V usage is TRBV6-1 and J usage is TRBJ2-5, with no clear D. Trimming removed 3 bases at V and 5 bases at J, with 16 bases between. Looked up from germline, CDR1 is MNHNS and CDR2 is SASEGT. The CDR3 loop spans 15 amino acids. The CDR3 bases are TGTGCCAGCAGTGACCCAGCCGCCAGGTCCGAGACCCAGTACTTC. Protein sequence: CASSDPAARSETQYF.

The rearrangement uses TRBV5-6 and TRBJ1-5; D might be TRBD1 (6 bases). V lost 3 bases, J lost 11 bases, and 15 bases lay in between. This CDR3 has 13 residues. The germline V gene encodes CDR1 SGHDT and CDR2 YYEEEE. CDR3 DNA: TGTGCCAGCAGCTGGGATGGGGGGGCAGCCCAGCATTTT. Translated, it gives CASSWDGGAAQHF.

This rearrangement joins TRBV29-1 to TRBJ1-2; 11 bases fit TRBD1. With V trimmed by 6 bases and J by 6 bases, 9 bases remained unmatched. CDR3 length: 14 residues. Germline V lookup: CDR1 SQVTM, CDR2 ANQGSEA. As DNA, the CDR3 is TGCAGCGTAGGACAGGGGGCGTCTGTTGATGGCTACACCTTC. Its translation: CSVGQGASVDGYTF.

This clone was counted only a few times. CDR3 nucleotide sequence: TGTGCCAGCAGCGCGCCGGGACTAGAGCAGTACTTC. Translated: CASSAPGLEQYF. The chain carries TRBV9 and TRBJ2-7, with 7 bases aligning to TRBD2. The V gene end was trimmed by 3 bases and the J gene end by 7 bases; junction bases not matched to a gene: 4. Germline assignment: CDR1 SGDLS and CDR2 YYNGEE. This CDR3 has 12 amino acids.

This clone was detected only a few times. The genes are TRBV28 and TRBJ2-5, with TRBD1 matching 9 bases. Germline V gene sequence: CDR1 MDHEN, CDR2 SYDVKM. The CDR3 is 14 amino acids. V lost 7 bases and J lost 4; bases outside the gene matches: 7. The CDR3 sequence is CASTLDRGTETQYF. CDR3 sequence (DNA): TGTGCCAGCACCCTGGACAGGGGAACAGAGACCCAGTACTTC.

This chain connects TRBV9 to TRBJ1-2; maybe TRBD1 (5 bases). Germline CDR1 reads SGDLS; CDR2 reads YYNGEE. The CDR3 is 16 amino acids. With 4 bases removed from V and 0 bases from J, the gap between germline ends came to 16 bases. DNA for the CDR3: TGTGCCAGCAGCCCCCAAGGGGTGGCAGCTAACTATGGCTACACCTTC. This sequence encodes CASSPQGVAANYGYTF.

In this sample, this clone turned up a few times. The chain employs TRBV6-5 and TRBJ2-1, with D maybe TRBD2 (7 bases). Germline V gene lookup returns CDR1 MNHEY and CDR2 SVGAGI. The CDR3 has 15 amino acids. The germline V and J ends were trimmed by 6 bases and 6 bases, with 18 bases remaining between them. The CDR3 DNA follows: TGTGCCAGCAGATATCACAGGGAGGGGGGCAATGAGCAGTTCTTC. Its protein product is CASRYHREGGNEQFF.

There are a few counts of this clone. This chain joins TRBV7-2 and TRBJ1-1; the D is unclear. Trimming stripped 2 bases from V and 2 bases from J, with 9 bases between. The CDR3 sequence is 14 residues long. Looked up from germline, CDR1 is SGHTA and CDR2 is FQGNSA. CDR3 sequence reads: CASSLMGVNTEAFF. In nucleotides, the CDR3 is TGTGCCAGCAGCTTAATGGGAGTCAACACTGAAGCTTTCTTT.

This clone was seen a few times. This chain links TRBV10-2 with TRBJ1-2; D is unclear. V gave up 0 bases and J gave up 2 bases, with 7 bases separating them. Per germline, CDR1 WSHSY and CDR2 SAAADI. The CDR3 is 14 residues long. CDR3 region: CASSESRGNYGYTF. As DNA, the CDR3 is TGCGCCAGCAGTGAGTCGCGCGGGAACTATGGCTACACCTTC.

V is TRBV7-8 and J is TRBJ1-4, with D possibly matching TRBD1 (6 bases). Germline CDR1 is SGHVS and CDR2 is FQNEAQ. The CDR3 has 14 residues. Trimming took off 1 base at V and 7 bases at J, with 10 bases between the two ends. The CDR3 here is CASSLVQGGEKLFF. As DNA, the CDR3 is TGTGCCAGCAGCTTAGTACAGGGTGGTGAAAAACTGTTTTTT.

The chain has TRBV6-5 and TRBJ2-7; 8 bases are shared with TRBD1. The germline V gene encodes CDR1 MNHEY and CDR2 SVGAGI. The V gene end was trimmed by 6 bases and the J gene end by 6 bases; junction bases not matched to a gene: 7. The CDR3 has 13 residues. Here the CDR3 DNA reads TGTGCCAGCAGCAGACAGGGGCTGGGCGAGCAGTACTTC. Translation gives CASSRQGLGEQYF.

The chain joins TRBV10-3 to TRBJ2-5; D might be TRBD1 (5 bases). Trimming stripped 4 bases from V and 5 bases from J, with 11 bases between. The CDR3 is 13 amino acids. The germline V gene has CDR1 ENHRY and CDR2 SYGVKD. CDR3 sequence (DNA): TGTGCCATCAGTGTGAGTCAGGGTGAGACCCAGTACTTC. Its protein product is CAISVSQGETQYF.

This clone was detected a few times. The CDR3 is CASSLSGSGNTIYF. In DNA, the CDR3 is TGTGCCAGCAGCTTATCCGGCTCTGGAAACACCATATATTTT. The chain recombines TRBV7-3 with TRBJ1-3, with D uncertain. This CDR3 contains 14 residues. Trimming shortened V by 2 bases and J by 0 bases, and 5 bases separated the two germline ends. Germline assignment: CDR1 SGHTA and CDR2 FQGTGA.

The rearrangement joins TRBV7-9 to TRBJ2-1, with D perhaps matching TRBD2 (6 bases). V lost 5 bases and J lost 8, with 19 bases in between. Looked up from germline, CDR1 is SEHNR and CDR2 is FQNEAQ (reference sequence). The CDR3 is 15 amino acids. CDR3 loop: CASSPTGTGIDEQFF. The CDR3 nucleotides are TGTGCCAGCAGCCCAACCGGGACTGGGATCGATGAGCAGTTCTTC.

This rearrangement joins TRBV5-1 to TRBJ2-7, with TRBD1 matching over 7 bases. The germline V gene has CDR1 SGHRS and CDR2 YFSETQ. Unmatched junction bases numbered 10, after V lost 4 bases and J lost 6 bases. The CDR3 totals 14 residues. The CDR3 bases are TGCGCCAGCAGCCATGACAGGGAGAGGTCCGAGCAGTACTTC. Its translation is CASSHDRERSEQYF. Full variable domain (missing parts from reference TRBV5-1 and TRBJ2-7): KAGVTQTPRYLIKTRGQQVTLSCSPISGHRSVSWYQQTPGQGLQFLFEYFSETQRNKGNFPGRFSGRQFSNSRSEMNVSTLELGDSALYLCASSHDRERSEQYFGPGTRLTVT.

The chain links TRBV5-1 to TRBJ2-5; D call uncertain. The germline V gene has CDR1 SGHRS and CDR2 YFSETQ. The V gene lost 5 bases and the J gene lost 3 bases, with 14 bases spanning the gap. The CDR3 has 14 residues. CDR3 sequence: CASSFDTAEETQYF. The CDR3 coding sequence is TGCGCCAGCAGTTTCGACACGGCTGAAGAGACCCAGTACTTC.

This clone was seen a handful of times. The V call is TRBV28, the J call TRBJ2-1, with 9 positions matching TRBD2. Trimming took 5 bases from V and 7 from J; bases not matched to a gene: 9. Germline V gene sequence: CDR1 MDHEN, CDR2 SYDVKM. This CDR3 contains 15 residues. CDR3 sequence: CASSIPGLADNEQFF. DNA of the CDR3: TGTGCCAGCAGTATCCCGGGACTAGCTGATAATGAGCAGTTCTTC.

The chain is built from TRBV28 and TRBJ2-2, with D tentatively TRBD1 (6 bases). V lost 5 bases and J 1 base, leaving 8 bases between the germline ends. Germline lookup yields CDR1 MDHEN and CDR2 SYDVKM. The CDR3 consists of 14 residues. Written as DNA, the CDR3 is TGTGCCAGCAGTATGGGACAGAACACCGGGGAGCTGTTTTTT. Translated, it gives CASSMGQNTGELFF.

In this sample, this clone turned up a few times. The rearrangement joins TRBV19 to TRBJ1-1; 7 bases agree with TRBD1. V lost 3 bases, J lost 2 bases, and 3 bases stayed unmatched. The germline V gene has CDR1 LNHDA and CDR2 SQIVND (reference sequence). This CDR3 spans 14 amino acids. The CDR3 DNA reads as TGTGCCAGTAGTATGGGACAGTTCAACACTGAAGCTTTCTTT. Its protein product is CASSMGQFNTEAFF.

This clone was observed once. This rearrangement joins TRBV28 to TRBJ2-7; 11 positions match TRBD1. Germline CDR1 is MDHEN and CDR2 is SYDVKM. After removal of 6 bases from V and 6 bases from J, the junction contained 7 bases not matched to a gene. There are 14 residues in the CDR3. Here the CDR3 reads CASRGTGGLAEQYF. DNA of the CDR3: TGTGCCAGCAGGGGGACAGGGGGTCTCGCCGAGCAGTACTTC.